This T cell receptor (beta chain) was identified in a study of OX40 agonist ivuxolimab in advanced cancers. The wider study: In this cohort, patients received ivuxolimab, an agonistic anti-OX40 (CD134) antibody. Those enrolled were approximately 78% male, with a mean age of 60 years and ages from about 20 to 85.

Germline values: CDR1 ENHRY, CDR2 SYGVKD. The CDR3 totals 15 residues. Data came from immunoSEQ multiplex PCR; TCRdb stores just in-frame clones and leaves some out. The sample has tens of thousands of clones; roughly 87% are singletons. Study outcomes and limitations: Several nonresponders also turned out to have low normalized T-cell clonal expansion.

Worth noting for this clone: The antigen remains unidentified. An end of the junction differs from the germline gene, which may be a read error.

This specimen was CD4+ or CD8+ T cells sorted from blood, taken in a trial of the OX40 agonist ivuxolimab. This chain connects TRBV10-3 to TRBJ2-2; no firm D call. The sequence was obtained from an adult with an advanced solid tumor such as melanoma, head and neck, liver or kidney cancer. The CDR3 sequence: CATPAAASNNGELFF. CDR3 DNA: TGTGCCACCCCCGCGGCAGCGTCAAACAACGGGGAGCTGTTTTTT.